This section outlines one TCR beta chain sequence together with its context. A few counts support this clone. The target of this receptor is not known. Nothing much larger sits one base from this clone, and base qualities are not available. This sample includes further DNA sequences coding for the same CDR3. This sample was included in a study of blood T cell repertoires in COVID-19 (dated by TCRdb to the early 2020s). Background for the entire study: Samples from collaborators originated in the United States, Italy and Spain and spanned both the acute and convalescent phases of COVID-19. The material from the prospective study consisted of cDNA or gDNA derived from T cells, B-cell-depleted T cells, or PBMCs. Subjects who had been exposed to COVID-19, were actively infected with it, or had recovered from it provided the deeply sampled blood TCRbeta repertoires that made up the dataset. A freely available public database, intended as a resource for researchers studying the immune response to SARS-CoV-2, is where the repertoires were released. The samples were drawn from the first 160 participants of the ongoing ImmuneRACE study and from 1,254 subjects provided by 6 global collaborators. A de-identified subject ID, COVID-19 status, age in years and sex were almost always included in the sample metadata. Where available, HLA class I and class II types were taken from metadata supplied by the sample provider and were not determined by assay-based typing. Broader findings and caveats from the paper: How much clinical and demographic metadata was included differed by source and by participant, and the metadata was provided uncurated.

One collaborating source in Seattle enrolled patients while the patients were actively infected and followed the patients over time throughout the course of disease. Each collaborating institution followed its own protocols to collect whole blood in K2EDTA tubes. For TCRbeta analysis, collaborators shipped samples in one of three forms: frozen whole blood, isolated PBMCs, or DNA extracted from either of those sample types. TCRbeta CDR3 regions were amplified from genomic DNA using the immunoSEQ Assay, a bias-controlled multiplex PCR. Per the original workflow: Nucleated cell counts per sample were estimated from amplification of reference gene primers within the assay. To quantify the absolute abundance of each unique TCRbeta CDR3 rearrangement, sequence reads were collapsed and filtered. Productive Simpson clonality was computed per sample as the square root of Simpson's diversity index over productive rearrangements. Not all clones reach the TCRdb copy of this immuneACCESS table, which keeps in-frame sequences only. Checked studies attribute under half of the gap to unresolved V genes and leave the rest unexplained. That table supplies the V and J calls and clone size; D and trimming were determined from the DNA. This sample comprises over 150,000 clones, around 83% of them detected only once. Of the sample, more than 7.5% falls within the top ten clones.

Sequencing used peripheral blood. The sequence derives from an older woman with COVID-19, enrolled during active disease.

CDR3 loop: CASSLGSNYGYTF. The sequenced DNA is TGCGCCAGCAGCTTGGGGAGTAACTATGGCTACACCTTC. The rearrangement combines TRBV5-1 with TRBJ1-2; no D gene is confidently identified. Measured from the cysteine to the phenylalanine, the CDR3 is 13 residues long. This entry keeps only the CDR3 DNA: 39 bases, framed from base 1. Trimming removed 0 bases from V and 1 base from J, leaving 4 bases between the germline ends. Via the germline V gene, CDR1 is SGHRS and CDR2 YFSETQ.